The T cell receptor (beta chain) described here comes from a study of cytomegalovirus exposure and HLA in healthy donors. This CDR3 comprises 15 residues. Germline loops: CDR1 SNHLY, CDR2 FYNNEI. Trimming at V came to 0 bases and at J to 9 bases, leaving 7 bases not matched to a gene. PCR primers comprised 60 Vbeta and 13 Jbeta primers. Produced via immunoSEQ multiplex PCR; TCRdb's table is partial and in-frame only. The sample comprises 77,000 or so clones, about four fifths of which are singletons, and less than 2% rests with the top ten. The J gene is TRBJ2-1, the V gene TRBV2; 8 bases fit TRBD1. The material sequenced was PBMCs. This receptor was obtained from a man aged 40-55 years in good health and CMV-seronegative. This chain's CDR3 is CASSEAGGQAPEQFF. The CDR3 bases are TGTGCCAGCAGTGAAGCGGGGGGACAGGCGCCTGAGCAGTTCTTC.